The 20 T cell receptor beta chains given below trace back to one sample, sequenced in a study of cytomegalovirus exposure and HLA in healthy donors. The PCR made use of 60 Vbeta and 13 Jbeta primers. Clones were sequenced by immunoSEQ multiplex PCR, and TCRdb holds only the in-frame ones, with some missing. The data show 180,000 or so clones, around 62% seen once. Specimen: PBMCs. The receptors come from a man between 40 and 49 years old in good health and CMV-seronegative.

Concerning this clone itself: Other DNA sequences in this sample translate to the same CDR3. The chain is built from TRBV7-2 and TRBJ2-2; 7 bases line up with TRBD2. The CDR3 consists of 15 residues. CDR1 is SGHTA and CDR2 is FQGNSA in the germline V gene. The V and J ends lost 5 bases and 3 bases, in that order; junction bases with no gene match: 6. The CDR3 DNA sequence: TGTGCCAGCAGCCCCCGGGGAGGGTACACCGGGGAGCTGTTTTTT. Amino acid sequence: CASSPRGGYTGELFF.

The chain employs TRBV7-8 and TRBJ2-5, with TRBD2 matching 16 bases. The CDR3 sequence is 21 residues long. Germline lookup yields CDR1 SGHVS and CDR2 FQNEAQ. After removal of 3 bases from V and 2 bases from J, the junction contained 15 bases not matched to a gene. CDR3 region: CASSLPGTSGGASWGQETQYF. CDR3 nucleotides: TGTGCCAGCAGCTTGCCCGGGACTAGCGGGGGGGCCTCGTGGGGGCAAGAGACCCAGTACTTC.

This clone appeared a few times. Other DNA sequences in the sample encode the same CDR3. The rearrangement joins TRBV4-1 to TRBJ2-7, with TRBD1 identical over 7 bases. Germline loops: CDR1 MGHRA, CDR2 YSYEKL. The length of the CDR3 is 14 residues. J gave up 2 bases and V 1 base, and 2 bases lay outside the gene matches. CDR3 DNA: TGCGCCAGCAGCCAAGGACAGGGCGCCTACGAGCAGTACTTC. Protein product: CASSQGQGAYEQYF.

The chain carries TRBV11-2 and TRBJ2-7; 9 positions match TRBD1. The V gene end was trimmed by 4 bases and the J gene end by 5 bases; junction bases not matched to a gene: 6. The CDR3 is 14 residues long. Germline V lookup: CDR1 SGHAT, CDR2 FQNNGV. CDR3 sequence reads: CASSSGTGFNEQYF. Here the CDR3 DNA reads TGTGCCAGCAGCTCCGGGACAGGGTTTAACGAGCAGTACTTC.

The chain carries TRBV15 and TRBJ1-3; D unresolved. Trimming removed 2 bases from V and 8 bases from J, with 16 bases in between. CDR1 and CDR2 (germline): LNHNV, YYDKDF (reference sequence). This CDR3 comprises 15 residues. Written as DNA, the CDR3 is TGTGCCACCAGCAGACCCACGGGGTACTCAGACACCATATATTTT. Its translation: CATSRPTGYSDTIYF.

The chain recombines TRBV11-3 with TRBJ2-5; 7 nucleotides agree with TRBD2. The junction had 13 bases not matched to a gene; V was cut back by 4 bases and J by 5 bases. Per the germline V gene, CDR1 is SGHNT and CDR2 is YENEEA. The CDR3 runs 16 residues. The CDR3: CASSSPRAGVGETQYF. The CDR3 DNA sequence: TGTGCCAGCAGCTCCCCGAGGGCGGGAGTTGGGGAGACCCAGTACTTC.

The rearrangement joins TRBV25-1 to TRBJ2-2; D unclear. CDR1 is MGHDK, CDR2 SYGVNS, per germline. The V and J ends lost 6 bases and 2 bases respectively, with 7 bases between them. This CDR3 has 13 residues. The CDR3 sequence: CASSGYNTGELFF. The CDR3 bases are TGTGCCAGCAGCGGGTACAACACCGGGGAGCTGTTTTTT.

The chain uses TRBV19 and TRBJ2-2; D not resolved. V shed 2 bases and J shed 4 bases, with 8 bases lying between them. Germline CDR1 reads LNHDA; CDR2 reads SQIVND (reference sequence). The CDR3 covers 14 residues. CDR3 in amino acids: CASSINSLTGELFF. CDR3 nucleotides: TGTGCCAGTAGTATAAACAGTCTCACCGGGGAGCTGTTTTTT.

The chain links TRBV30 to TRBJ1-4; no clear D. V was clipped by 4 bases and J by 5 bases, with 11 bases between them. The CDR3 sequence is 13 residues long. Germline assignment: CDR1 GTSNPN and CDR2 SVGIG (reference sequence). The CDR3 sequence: CAWTALGNEKLFF. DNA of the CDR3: TGTGCCTGGACGGCTCTAGGCAATGAAAAACTGTTTTTT.

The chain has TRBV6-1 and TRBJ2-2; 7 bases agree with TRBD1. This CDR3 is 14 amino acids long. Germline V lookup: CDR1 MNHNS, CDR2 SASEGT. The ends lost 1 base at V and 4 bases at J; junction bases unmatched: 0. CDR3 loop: CASSEGTGTGELFF. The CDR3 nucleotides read TGTGCCAGCAGTGAAGGGACAGGCACCGGGGAGCTGTTTTTT.

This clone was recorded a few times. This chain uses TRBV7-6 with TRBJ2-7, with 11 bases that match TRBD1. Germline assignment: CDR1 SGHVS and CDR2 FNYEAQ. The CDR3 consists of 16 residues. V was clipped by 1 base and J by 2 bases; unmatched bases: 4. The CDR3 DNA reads TGTGCCAGCAGCTTAGTCCCGGGACAGGGGGCCTACGAGCAGTACTTC. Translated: CASSLVPGQGAYEQYF.

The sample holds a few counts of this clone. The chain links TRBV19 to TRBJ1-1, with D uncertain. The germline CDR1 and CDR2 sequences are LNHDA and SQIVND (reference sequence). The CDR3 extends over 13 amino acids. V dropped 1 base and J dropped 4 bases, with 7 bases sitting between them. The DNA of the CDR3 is TGTGCCAGTAGTATAGGTCGGAGCACTGAAGCTTTCTTT. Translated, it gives CASSIGRSTEAFF. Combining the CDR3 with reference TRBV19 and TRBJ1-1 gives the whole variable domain DGGITQSPKYLFRKEGQNVTLSCEQNLNHDAMYWYRQDPGQGLRLIYYSQIVNDFQKGDIAEGYSVSREKKESFPLTVTSAQKNPTAFYLCASSIGRSTEAFFGQGTRLTVV.

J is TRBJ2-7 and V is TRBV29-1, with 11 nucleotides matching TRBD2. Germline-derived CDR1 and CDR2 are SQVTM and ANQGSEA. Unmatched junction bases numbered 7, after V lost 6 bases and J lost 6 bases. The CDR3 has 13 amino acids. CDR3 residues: CSVQTSGEGEQYF. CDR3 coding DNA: TGCAGCGTGCAGACTAGCGGGGAGGGCGAGCAGTACTTC.

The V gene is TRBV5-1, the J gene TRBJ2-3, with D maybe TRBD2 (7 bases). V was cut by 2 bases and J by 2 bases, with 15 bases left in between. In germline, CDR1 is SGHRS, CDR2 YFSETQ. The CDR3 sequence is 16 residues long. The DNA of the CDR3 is TGCGCCAGCAGCTTTATACGGGGGGCAAACACAGATACGCAGTATTTT. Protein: CASSFIRGANTDTQYF.

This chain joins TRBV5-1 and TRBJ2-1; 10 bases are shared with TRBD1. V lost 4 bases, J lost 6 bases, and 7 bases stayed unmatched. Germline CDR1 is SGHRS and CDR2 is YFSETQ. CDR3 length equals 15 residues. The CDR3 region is CASSPGTGEGNEQFF. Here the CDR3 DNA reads TGCGCCAGCAGCCCCGGGACAGGGGAAGGCAATGAGCAGTTCTTC.

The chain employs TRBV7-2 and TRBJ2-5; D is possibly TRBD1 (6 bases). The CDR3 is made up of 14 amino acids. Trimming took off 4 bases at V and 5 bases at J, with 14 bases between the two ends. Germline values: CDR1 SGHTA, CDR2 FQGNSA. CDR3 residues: CASSSQHRAETQYF. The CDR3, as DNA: TGTGCCAGCAGCTCCCAACACAGGGCCGAGACCCAGTACTTC.

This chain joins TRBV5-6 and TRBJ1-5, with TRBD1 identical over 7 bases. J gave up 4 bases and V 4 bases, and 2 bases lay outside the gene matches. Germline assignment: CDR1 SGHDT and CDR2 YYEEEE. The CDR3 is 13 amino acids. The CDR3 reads CASSVQGNQPQHF. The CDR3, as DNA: TGTGCCAGCAGCGTACAGGGGAATCAGCCCCAGCATTTT.

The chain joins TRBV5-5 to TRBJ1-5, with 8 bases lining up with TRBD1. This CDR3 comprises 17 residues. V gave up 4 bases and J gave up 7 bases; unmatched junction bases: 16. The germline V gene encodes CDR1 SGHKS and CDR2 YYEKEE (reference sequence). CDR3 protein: CASSQQGGQVMTQPQHF. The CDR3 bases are TGTGCCAGCAGCCAGCAAGGGGGACAGGTCATGACGCAGCCCCAGCATTTT.

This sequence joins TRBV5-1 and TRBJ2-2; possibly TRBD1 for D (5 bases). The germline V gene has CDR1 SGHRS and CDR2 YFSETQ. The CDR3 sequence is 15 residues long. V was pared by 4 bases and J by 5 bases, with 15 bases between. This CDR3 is CASSRLDSNTGELFF. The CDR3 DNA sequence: TGCGCCAGCAGCCGCCTTGACAGCAATACCGGGGAGCTGTTTTTT. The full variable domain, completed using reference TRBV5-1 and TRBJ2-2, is KAGVTQTPRYLIKTRGQQVTLSCSPISGHRSVSWYQQTPGQGLQFLFEYFSETQRNKGNFPGRFSGRQFSNSRSEMNVSTLELGDSALYLCASSRLDSNTGELFFGEGSRLTVL.

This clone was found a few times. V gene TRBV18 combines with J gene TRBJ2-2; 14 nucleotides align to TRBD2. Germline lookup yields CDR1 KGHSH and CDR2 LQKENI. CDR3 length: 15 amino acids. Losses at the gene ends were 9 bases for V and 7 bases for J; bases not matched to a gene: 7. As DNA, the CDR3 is TGTGCCAGTTCCGGGACTAGCGGGAGCGGCGGGGAGCTGTTTTTT. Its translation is CASSGTSGSGGELFF.